Listed here are 32 T cell receptor beta chains from one sample, sequenced in a study of T cell responses to AZD1222 COVID-19 vaccine. Using immunoSEQ multiplex PCR, the repertoire was profiled, and TCRdb retains in-frame clones only, with some absent. The table has around 130,000 clones, approximately 86% seen once. This sample comprised peripheral blood, obtained on day 0 of AZD1222 vaccination. The receptor set was obtained from an adult in good health.

V gene TRBV7-9 combines with J gene TRBJ2-6; D possibly matches TRBD1 or TRBD2 (5 bases each). The CDR3 length is 18 residues. The germline V and J ends were trimmed by 3 bases and 11 bases, with 26 bases remaining between them. In germline, CDR1 is SEHNR, CDR2 FQNEAQ (reference sequence). The chain's CDR3 is CASSFRSNLDKSGHVLTF. The CDR3, as DNA: TGTGCCAGCAGCTTCCGATCTAATTTGGACAAGTCGGGGCACGTCCTGACTTTC.

Written as DNA, the CDR3 is TGTGCCAGCAGTGAAGGGACCGTCAGCAATCAGCCCCAGCATTTT. It translates to CASSEGTVSNQPQHF. V and J are TRBV6-1 and TRBJ1-5; no clear D gene. The CDR3 spans 15 residues. V lost 1 base and J lost 1, with 8 bases in between. Germline V lookup: CDR1 MNHNS, CDR2 SASEGT.

The chain links TRBV4-1 to TRBJ1-5; D uncertain. CDR3 length equals 15 residues. Germline CDR1 is MGHRA and CDR2 is YSYEKL. The ends were cut back, 0 bases at V and 4 bases at J, with 10 bases in the middle. In DNA, the CDR3 is TGCGCCAGCAGCCAAGATCGGCCGGAGAATCAGCCCCAGCATTTT. This codes for CASSQDRPENQPQHF.

The chain uses TRBV5-6 and TRBJ2-5; possible D gene TRBD1, 6 bases. CDR1 is SGHDT, CDR2 YYEEEE, per germline. The CDR3 length is 12 residues. The V and J ends lost 4 bases and 5 bases respectively, with 9 bases between them. CDR3 DNA sequence: TGTGCCAGCAGCATGCAGGGGGAGACCCAGTACTTC. Residues: CASSMQGETQYF.

The rearrangement links TRBV6-5 to TRBJ1-3, with D perhaps TRBD1 (5 bases). Germline CDR1 reads MNHEY; CDR2 reads SVGAGI. CDR3 size: 15 residues. Trimming took off 4 bases at V and 2 bases at J, with 12 bases between the two ends. The CDR3 coding sequence is TGTGCCAGCAGTTTCTACAGGACGGCTGGAAACACCATATATTTT. Amino acids: CASSFYRTAGNTIYF.

The V gene is TRBV7-8, the J gene TRBJ1-2; perhaps TRBD1 as D (5 bases). The germline gives CDR1 SGHVS, CDR2 FQNEAQ. Trimming took 1 base from V and 7 from J, leaving 13 bases between them. The CDR3 contains 14 residues. CDR3 protein: CASSLGQSGSGYTF. CDR3 nucleotides: TGTGCCAGCAGCTTAGGACAGTCGGGGTCTGGCTACACCTTC.

V gene TRBV29-1 combines with J gene TRBJ2-3; TRBD2 is a possible D gene (6 bases). The CDR3 extends over 16 amino acids. Trimming took off 5 bases at V and 1 base at J, with 19 bases between the two ends. The V gene's germline CDR1 is SQVTM and CDR2 ANQGSEA. CDR3 in DNA: TGCAGCGTTTCTTCCCTGGTGTGGGGGGGCACAGATACGCAGTATTTT. Translating gives CSVSSLVWGGTDTQYF.

The chain uses TRBV7-8 and TRBJ2-7; 11 bases agree with TRBD2. This CDR3 spans 18 amino acids. CDR1 and CDR2 from the germline V gene are SGHVS and FQNEAQ. Trimming cost V 0 bases and J 0 bases; bases outside gene matches: 7. CDR3 in amino acids: CASSLALAGGPSSYEQYF. CDR3 bases: TGTGCCAGCAGCTTAGCGCTAGCGGGGGGCCCTAGCTCCTACGAGCAGTACTTC.

The chain recombines TRBV30 with TRBJ1-6, with D possibly being TRBD1 (6 bases). V gave up 0 bases and J gave up 7 bases, with 19 bases separating them. The CDR3 is 17 residues long. Germline V gene data show CDR1 as GTSNPN and CDR2 as SVGIG (reference sequence). CDR3: CAWSVPSVGARNSPLHF. CDR3 nucleotide sequence: TGTGCCTGGAGTGTCCCCTCGGTGGGGGCTCGGAATTCACCCCTCCACTTT.

This chain connects TRBV29-1 to TRBJ2-3; D ambiguous. Germline V gene sequence: CDR1 SQVTM, CDR2 ANQGSEA. Trimming removed 6 bases at V and 6 bases at J, with 7 bases between. CDR3 length: 10 amino acids. The DNA for the CDR3 is TGCAGCGTGTCGGAGGATACGCAGTATTTT. It encodes CSVSEDTQYF.

The rearrangement links TRBV7-9 to TRBJ1-1; D is perhaps TRBD1 (5 bases). Germline CDR1 and CDR2: SEHNR and FQNEAQ (reference sequence). The V and J ends lost 5 bases and 1 base respectively, with 11 bases between them. CDR3 length: 14 residues. The DNA of the CDR3 is TGTGCCAGCAGCCTGCCAGGGACGAACACTGAAGCTTTCTTT. Its translation: CASSLPGTNTEAFF. Together with reference TRBV7-9 and TRBJ1-1, the CDR3 gives the full variable domain: DTGVSQNPRHKITKRGQNVTFRCDPISEHNRLYWYRQTLGQGPEFLTYFQNEAQLEKSRLLSDRFSAERPKGSFSTLEIQRTEQGDSAMYLCASSLPGTNTEAFFGQGTRLTVV.

The chain has TRBV28 and TRBJ1-3; 9 bases match TRBD1. The CDR3 totals 15 residues. CDR1 and CDR2 from the germline V gene are MDHEN and SYDVKM. J lost 0 bases, V lost 6 bases, and 3 bases had no gene match. In nucleotides, the CDR3 is TGTGCCAGCAGGGGACAGGGACGCTCTGGAAACACCATATATTTT. Residues: CASRGQGRSGNTIYF.

V and J are TRBV13 and TRBJ2-7; a weak D match, TRBD1 (6 bases). CDR1 and CDR2 from the germline V gene are PRHDT and FYEKMQ (reference sequence). V dropped 0 bases and J dropped 3 bases, with 6 bases sitting between them. The CDR3 length is 13 residues. CDR3 protein: CASSLGRGYEQYF. The CDR3 nucleotides are TGTGCCAGCAGCTTAGGCAGGGGCTACGAGCAGTACTTC.

The chain links TRBV6-2 or TRBV6-3 to TRBJ1-1; 7 nucleotides align to TRBD1. The CDR3 loop spans 16 amino acids. With 2 bases clipped from V and 2 bases from J, the junction kept 8 bases outside the gene matches. Germline V gene data show CDR1 as MNHEY and CDR2 as SVGEGT. The CDR3 nucleotides are TGTGCCAGCAGTTACCGTCAGGGGGACTTAAACACTGAAGCTTTCTTT. Its protein is CASSYRQGDLNTEAFF.

The J gene is TRBJ2-7, the V gene TRBV28; 8 bases agree with TRBD1. The CDR3 extends over 14 amino acids. Losses at the gene ends were 6 bases for V and 4 bases for J; bases not matched to a gene: 8. The V gene's germline CDR1 is MDHEN and CDR2 SYDVKM. Here the CDR3 reads CASSDRGQLYEQYF. DNA of the CDR3: TGTGCCAGCAGCGACAGGGGCCAACTTTACGAGCAGTACTTC.

This clone is a singleton in its sample. This rearrangement joins TRBV5-4 to TRBJ1-2; D gene unclear. Trimming took 0 bases from V and 0 from J, leaving 9 bases between them. This CDR3 is 15 amino acids long. CDR1 is SGHNT, CDR2 YYREEE, per germline (reference sequence). The CDR3 protein is CASSLAGNSNYGYTF. CDR3 sequence (DNA): TGTGCCAGCAGCTTGGCCGGGAATTCTAACTATGGCTACACCTTC.

The genes are TRBV7-2 and TRBJ1-3; D is undetermined. The germline gives CDR1 SGHTA, CDR2 FQGNSA. Trimming removed 4 bases from V and 0 bases from J, with 13 bases in between. The CDR3 is 16 amino acids. CDR3: CASSSPQVPSGNTIYF. The CDR3 DNA reads as TGTGCCAGCAGCTCACCGCAGGTGCCCTCTGGAAACACCATATATTTT.

V and J are TRBV18 and TRBJ1-4, with D hard to call. V was clipped by 2 bases and J by 0 bases, with 16 bases between them. The CDR3 length is 18 residues. Germline CDR1 KGHSH, CDR2 LQKENI. CDR3 sequence reads: CASSPYPRNPPTNEKLFF. CDR3 in DNA: TGTGCCAGCTCACCATATCCCCGAAACCCCCCAACTAATGAAAAACTGTTTTTT.

This chain links TRBV5-4 with TRBJ1-2; D remains unclear. Germline V gene lookup returns CDR1 SGHNT and CDR2 YYREEE (reference sequence). This CDR3 is 16 amino acids long. V shed 4 bases and J shed 4 bases, with 20 bases lying between them. The CDR3 is CASSPSFAEIPYGYTF. In nucleotides, the CDR3 is TGTGCCAGCAGCCCGTCGTTTGCAGAAATACCCTATGGCTACACCTTC.

This chain links TRBV6-2 or TRBV6-3 with TRBJ1-5; D gene ambiguous. This CDR3 region has 19 residues. Deletions cut 6 bases from V and 5 bases from J, with 29 bases between. Germline values: CDR1 MNHEY, CDR2 SVGEGT. This chain's CDR3 is CASSFATSSTKGLHQPQHF. CDR3 nucleotides: TGTGCCAGCAGCTTCGCTACCTCGTCTACGAAGGGTTTACATCAGCCCCAGCATTTT.

This chain connects TRBV29-1 to TRBJ1-2; weak D call: TRBD1 (5 bases). V gave up 4 bases and J gave up 2 bases, with 11 bases separating them. This CDR3 is built from 13 residues. Germline V gene lookup returns CDR1 SQVTM and CDR2 ANQGSEA. This CDR3 reads CSVATDLNYGYTF. The CDR3 bases are TGCAGCGTTGCGACAGACTTAAACTATGGCTACACCTTC.

V is TRBV5-1 and J is TRBJ1-2, with 9 nucleotides matching TRBD1. The CDR3 is 15 residues long. Germline CDR1 SGHRS, CDR2 YFSETQ. The V gene end was trimmed by 6 bases and the J gene end by 2 bases; junction bases not matched to a gene: 8. CDR3 coding DNA: TGCGCCAGCACCTCCGGGACAGGGTTCAACTATGGCTACACCTTC. It is translated as CASTSGTGFNYGYTF.

V gene TRBV19 combines with J gene TRBJ2-3; D is unclear. CDR3 size: 13 residues. The V end lost 5 bases, the J end lost 6 bases, and 12 bases lay between the germline ends. The germline CDR1 and CDR2 sequences are LNHDA and SQIVND (reference sequence). The CDR3 sequence is CASSPRLLDTQYF. Here the CDR3 DNA reads TGTGCCAGTAGTCCCCGCCTATTGGATACGCAGTATTTT.

A single count supports this clone. The CDR3 DNA is TGCGCCAGCAGTGCCAGGGGAAATAGCAATCAGCCCCAGCATTTT. Amino acid sequence: CASSARGNSNQPQHF. The chain uses TRBV10-1 and TRBJ1-5, with D tentatively TRBD1 (6 bases). From germline, CDR1 is WNHNN and CDR2 SYGVQD (reference sequence). The CDR3 totals 15 residues. With 4 bases removed from V and 0 bases from J, the gap between germline ends came to 10 bases.

This chain uses TRBV27 with TRBJ2-7; D possibly corresponds to TRBD1 (6 bases). The CDR3 has 14 residues. From germline, CDR1 is MNHEY and CDR2 SMNVEV (reference sequence). Deletions cut 6 bases from V and 8 bases from J, with 20 bases between. This chain's CDR3 is CASSYTQGKGKQYF. DNA for the CDR3: TGTGCCAGCAGCTACACGCAGGGGAAGGGGAAGCAGTACTTC.

V and J are TRBV3-1 (or the pseudogene TRBV3-2) and TRBJ2-3; D is possibly TRBD1 (5 bases). With 3 bases removed from V and 3 bases from J, the gap between germline ends came to 19 bases. The V gene's germline CDR1 is LGHDT and CDR2 YNNKEL (reference sequence). This CDR3 region has 17 residues. Here the CDR3 DNA reads TGTGCCAGCAGCCAGGCTTTCACTACCAAGGGGACAGATACGCAGTATTTT. It translates to CASSQAFTTKGTDTQYF.

The chain employs TRBV6-1 and TRBJ1-2; 7 bases line up with TRBD1. The CDR3 sequence is 13 residues long. Trimming took 0 bases from V and 8 from J; bases not matched to a gene: 3. Germline lookup yields CDR1 MNHNS and CDR2 SASEGT. This CDR3 is CASSEAGGGGYTF. Written as DNA, the CDR3 is TGTGCCAGCAGTGAAGCAGGAGGGGGCGGCTACACCTTC.

This sequence joins TRBV4-2 and TRBJ1-2; unclear D gene. Germline lookup yields CDR1 LGHNA and CDR2 YNFKEQ. The CDR3 covers 14 residues. V lost 4 bases, J lost 7 bases, and 16 bases lay in between. In nucleotides, the CDR3 is TGTGCCAGCAGCCCCCTGGATGGTGGGCTTGGCTACACCTTC. Its protein is CASSPLDGGLGYTF.

The chain couples TRBV4-1 to TRBJ2-7; TRBD2 is a possible D gene (5 bases). The CDR3 runs to 17 residues. Trimming cost V 0 bases and J 0 bases, with 15 bases left between them. CDR1 is MGHRA, CDR2 YSYEKL, per germline. CDR3 amino acids: CASSQDDGNPSSYEQYF. The CDR3 DNA reads TGCGCCAGCAGCCAAGATGACGGGAACCCTAGCTCCTACGAGCAGTACTTC.

The chain uses TRBV28 and TRBJ2-3; possibly TRBD2 for D (6 bases). Trimming took 4 bases from V and 1 from J, leaving 12 bases between them. The CDR3 sequence is 15 residues long. Germline CDR1 MDHEN, CDR2 SYDVKM. CDR3 sequence reads: CASSSGGEGTDTQYF. The CDR3 DNA reads TGTGCCAGCAGTTCCGGGGGTGAGGGCACAGATACGCAGTATTTT. The full variable domain, its missing parts supplied by reference TRBV28 and TRBJ2-3, is DVKVTQSSRYLVKRTGEKVFLECVQDMDHENMFWYRQDPGLGLRLIYFSYDVKMKEKGDIPEGYSVSREKKERFSLILESASTNQTSMYLCASSSGGEGTDTQYFGPGTRLTVL.

The chain links TRBV24-1 to TRBJ2-7; 8 bases fit TRBD1. V lost 5 bases to trimming and J lost 3 bases; unmatched junction nucleotides: 8. Per germline, CDR1 KGHDR and CDR2 SFDVKD. The CDR3 is 15 amino acids. CDR3 amino acids: CATSGRTGSLYEQYF. In DNA form, the CDR3 reads TGTGCCACCAGTGGCCGGACAGGGTCCCTCTACGAGCAGTACTTC.

The gene calls are TRBV19 and TRBJ2-3; 10 bases align to TRBD1. Germline CDR1 and CDR2: LNHDA and SQIVND (reference sequence). The CDR3 loop spans 18 amino acids. V dropped 3 bases and J dropped 4; count of bases not matched to a gene: 13. As DNA, the CDR3 is TGTGCCAGTAGTATCAGTCCCGGGACAGGGGTCAGGGCAGATACGCAGTATTTT. Its protein is CASSISPGTGVRADTQYF. The full variable domain, its missing parts supplied by reference TRBV19 and TRBJ2-3, is DGGITQSPKYLFRKEGQNVTLSCEQNLNHDAMYWYRQDPGQGLRLIYYSQIVNDFQKGDIAEGYSVSREKKESFPLTVTSAQKNPTAFYLCASSISPGTGVRADTQYFGPGTRLTVL.